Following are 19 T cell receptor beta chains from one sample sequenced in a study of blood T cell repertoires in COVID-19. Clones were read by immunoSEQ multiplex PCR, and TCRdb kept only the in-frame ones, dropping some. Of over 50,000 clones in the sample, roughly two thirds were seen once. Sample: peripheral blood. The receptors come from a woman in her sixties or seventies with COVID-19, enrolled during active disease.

CDR3 sequence (DNA): TGTGCCAGCGGGGCCCGACAGAACACTGAAGCTTTCTTT. This encodes CASGARQNTEAFF. The chain joins TRBV7-2 to TRBJ1-1; D possibly corresponds to TRBD1 (5 bases). The CDR3 is 13 residues long. Trimming took off 8 bases at V and 1 base at J, with 11 bases between the two ends. The V gene's germline CDR1 is SGHTA and CDR2 FQGNSA.

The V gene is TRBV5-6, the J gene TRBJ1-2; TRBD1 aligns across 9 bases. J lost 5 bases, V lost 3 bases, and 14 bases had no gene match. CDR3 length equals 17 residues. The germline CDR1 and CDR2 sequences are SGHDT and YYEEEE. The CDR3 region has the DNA TGTGCCAGCAGCTCCTCGGGACAGGGAGGGAGGCAGTATGGCTACACCTTC. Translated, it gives CASSSSGQGGRQYGYTF.

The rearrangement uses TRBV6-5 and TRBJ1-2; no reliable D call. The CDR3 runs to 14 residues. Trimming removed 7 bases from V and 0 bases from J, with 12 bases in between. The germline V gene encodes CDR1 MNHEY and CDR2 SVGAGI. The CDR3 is CASTLTDANYGYTF. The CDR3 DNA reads TGTGCCAGCACCCTAACAGATGCTAACTATGGCTACACCTTC.

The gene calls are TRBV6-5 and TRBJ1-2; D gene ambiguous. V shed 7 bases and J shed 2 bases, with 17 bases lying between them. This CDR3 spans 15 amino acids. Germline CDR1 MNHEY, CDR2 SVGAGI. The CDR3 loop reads CASTPTRNLNYGYTF. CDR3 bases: TGTGCCAGCACGCCAACGAGGAACCTGAACTATGGCTACACCTTC.

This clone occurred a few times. CDR3 residues: CASTLQDQPQHF. DNA of the CDR3: TGTGCCAGCACCCTTCAGGATCAGCCCCAGCATTTT. The chain links TRBV2 to TRBJ1-5; D ambiguous. CDR1 and CDR2 (germline): SNHLY, FYNNEI. The CDR3 contains 12 residues. V lost 7 bases and J lost 5, with 9 bases in between.

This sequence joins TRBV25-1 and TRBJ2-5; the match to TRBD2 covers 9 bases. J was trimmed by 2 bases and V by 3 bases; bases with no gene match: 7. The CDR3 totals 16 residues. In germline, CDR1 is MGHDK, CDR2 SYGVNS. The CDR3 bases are TGTGCCAGCAGTGAGCCGGGACTAGCCGCTCAAGAGACCCAGTACTTC. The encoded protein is CASSEPGLAAQETQYF.

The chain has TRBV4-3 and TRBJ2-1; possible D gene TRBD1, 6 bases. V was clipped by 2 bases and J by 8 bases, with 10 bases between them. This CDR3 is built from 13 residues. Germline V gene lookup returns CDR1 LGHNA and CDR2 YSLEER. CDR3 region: CASSQTGRHEQFF. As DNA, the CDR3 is TGCGCCAGCAGCCAAACAGGGCGACATGAGCAGTTCTTC.

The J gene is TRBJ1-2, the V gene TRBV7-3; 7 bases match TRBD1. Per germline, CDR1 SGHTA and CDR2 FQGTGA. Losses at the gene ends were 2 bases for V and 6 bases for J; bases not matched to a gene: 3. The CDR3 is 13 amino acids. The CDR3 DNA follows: TGTGCCAGCAGCTTACGAGGGGGCCATGGCTACACCTTC. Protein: CASSLRGGHGYTF.

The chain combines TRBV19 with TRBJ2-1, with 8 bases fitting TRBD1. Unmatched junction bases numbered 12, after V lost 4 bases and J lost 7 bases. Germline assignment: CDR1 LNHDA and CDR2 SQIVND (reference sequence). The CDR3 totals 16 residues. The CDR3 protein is CASSTRTGSVVNEQFF. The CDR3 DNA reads TGTGCCAGTAGTACGCGGACAGGGAGTGTTGTAAATGAGCAGTTCTTC.

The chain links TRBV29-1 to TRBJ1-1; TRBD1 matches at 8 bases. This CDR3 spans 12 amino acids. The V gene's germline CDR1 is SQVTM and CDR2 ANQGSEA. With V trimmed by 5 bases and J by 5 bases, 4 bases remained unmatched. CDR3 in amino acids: CSVWTGRTEAFF. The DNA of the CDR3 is TGCAGCGTTTGGACAGGGCGTACTGAAGCTTTCTTT.

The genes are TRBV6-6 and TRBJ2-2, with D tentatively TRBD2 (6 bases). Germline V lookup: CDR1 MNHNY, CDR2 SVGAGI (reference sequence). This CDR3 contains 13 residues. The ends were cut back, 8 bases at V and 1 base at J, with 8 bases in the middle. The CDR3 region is CASGDWNTGELFF. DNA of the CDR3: TGTGCCAGCGGGGACTGGAACACCGGGGAGCTGTTTTTT.

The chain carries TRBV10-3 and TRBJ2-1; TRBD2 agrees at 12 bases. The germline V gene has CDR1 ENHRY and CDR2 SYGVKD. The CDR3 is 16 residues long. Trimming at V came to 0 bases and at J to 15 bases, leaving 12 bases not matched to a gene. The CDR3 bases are TGTGCCATCAGTGAGTCCGTGACTAGCGGGAGTAGTTGGTTGTTCTTC. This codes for CAISESVTSGSSWLFF.

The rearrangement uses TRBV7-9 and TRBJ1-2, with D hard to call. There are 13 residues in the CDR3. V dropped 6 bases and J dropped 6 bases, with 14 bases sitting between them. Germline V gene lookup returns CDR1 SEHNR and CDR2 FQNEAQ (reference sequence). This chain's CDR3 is CASRDSGGHGYTF. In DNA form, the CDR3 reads TGTGCCAGCAGAGATTCAGGAGGCCATGGCTACACCTTC.

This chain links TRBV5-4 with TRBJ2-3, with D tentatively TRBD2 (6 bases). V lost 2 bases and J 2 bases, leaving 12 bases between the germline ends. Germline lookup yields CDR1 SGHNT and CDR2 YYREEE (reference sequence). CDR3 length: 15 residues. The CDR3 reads CASSFAAGTTDTQYF. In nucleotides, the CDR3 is TGTGCCAGCAGCTTCGCCGCGGGAACCACAGATACGCAGTATTTT.

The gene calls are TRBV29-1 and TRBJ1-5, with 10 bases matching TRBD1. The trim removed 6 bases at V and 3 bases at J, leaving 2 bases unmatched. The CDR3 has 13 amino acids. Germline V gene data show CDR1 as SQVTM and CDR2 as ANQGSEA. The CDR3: CSVGTGANQPQHF. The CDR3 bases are TGCAGCGTGGGGACAGGGGCCAATCAGCCCCAGCATTTT. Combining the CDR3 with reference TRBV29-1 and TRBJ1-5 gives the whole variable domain SAVISQKPSRDICQRGTSLTIQCQVDSQVTMMFWYRQQPGQSLTLIATANQGSEATYESGFVIDKFPISRPNLTFSTLTVSNMSPEDSSIYLCSVGTGANQPQHFGDGTRLSIL.

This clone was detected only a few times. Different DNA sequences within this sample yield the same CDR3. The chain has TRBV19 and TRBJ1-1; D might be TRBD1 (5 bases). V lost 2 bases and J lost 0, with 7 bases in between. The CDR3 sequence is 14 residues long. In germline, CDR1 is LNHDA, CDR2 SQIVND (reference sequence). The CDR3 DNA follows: TGTGCCAGTAGTATAACAGGCATGAACACTGAAGCTTTCTTT. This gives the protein CASSITGMNTEAFF.

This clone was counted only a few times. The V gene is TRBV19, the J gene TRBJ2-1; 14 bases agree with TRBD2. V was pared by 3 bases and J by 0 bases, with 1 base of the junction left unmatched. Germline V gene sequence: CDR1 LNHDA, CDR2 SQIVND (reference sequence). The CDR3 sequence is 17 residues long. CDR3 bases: TGTGCCAGTAGTATGACTAGCGGGAGGGCCTCCTACAATGAGCAGTTCTTC. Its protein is CASSMTSGRASYNEQFF.

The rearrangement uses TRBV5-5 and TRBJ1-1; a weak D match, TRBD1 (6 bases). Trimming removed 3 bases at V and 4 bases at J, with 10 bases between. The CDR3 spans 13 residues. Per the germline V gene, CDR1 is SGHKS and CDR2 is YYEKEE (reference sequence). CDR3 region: CASSSTGLTEAFF. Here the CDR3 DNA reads TGTGCCAGCAGCTCTACAGGGCTCACTGAAGCTTTCTTT.

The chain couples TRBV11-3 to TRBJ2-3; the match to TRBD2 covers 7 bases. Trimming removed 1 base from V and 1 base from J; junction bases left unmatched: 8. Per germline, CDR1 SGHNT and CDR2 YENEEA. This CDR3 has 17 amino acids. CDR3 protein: CASSLVRREFRTDTQYF. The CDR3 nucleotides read TGTGCCAGCAGCTTAGTCCGGCGGGAGTTCCGCACAGATACGCAGTATTTT.